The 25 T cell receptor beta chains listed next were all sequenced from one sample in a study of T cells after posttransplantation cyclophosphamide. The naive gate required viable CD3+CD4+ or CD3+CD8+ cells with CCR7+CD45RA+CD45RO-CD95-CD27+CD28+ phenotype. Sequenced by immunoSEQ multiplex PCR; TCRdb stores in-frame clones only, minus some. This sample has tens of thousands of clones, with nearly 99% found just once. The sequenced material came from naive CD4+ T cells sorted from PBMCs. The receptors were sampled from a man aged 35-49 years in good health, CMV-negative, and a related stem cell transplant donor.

The CDR3 spells CASSLAVAWNEQFF. The DNA for the CDR3 is TGTGCCAGCAGCTTAGCGGTAGCGTGGAATGAGCAGTTCTTC. V usage is TRBV7-9 and J usage is TRBJ2-1, with D perhaps TRBD2 (5 bases). The V gene lost 0 bases and the J gene lost 7 bases, with 10 bases spanning the gap. This CDR3 has 14 amino acids. CDR1 and CDR2 (germline): SEHNR, FQNEAQ (reference sequence).

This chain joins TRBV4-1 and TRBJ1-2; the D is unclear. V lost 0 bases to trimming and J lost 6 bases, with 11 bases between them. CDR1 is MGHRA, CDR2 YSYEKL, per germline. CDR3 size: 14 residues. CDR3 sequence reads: CASSQDSRPDGYTF. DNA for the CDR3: TGCGCCAGCAGCCAAGATTCCAGGCCGGATGGCTACACCTTC.

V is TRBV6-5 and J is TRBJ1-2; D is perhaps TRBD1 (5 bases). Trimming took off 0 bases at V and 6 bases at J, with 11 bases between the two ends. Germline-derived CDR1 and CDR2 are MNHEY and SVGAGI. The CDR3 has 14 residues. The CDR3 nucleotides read TGTGCCAGCAGTTACTCACACAGGAATAATGGCTACACCTTC. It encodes CASSYSHRNNGYTF.

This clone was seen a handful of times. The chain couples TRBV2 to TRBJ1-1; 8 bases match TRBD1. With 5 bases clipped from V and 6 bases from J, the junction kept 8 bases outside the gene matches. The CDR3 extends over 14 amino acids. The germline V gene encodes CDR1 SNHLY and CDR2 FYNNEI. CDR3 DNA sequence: TGTGCCAGCAGTTGGACAGGGCTTGGGGCTGAAGCTTTCTTT. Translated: CASSWTGLGAEAFF.

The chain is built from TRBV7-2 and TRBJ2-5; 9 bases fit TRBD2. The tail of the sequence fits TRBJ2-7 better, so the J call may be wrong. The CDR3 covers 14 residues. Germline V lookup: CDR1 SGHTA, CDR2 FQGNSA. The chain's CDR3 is CASSLGLAGIEQYF. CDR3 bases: TGTGCCAGCAGCTTAGGGCTAGCGGGGATCGAGCAGTACTTC.

The chain's CDR3 is CAWDRPNTEAFF. In DNA form, the CDR3 reads TGTGCCTGGGACAGGCCGAACACTGAAGCTTTCTTT. The V and J genes are TRBV30 and TRBJ1-1; the D gene is possibly TRBD1 (6 bases). V lost 5 bases and J lost 1, with 8 bases in between. The CDR3 contains 12 residues. CDR1 GTSNPN and CDR2 SVGIG come from the germline V gene (reference sequence).

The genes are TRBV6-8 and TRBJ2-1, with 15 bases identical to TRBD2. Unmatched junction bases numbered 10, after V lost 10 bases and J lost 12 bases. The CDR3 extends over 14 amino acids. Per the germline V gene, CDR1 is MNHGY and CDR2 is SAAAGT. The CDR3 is CAIPLGLAGGRQFF. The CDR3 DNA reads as TGTGCCATCCCCCTGGGACTAGCGGGAGGTAGGCAGTTCTTC.

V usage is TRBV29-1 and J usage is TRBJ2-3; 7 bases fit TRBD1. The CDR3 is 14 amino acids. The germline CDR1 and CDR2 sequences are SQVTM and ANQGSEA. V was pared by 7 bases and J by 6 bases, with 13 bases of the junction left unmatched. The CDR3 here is CSGARDREYDTQYF. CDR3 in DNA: TGCAGCGGTGCCCGGGACAGAGAGTATGATACGCAGTATTTT.

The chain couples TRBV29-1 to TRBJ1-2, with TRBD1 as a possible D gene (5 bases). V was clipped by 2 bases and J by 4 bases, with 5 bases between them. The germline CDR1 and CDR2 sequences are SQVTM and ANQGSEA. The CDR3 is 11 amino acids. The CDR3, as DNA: TGCAGCGTTGAAAGGGGCTATGGCTACACCTTC. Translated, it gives CSVERGYGYTF.

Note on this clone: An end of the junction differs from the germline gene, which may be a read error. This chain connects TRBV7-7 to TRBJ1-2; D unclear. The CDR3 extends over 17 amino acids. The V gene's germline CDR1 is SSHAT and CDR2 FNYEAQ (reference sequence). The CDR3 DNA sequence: TGTGCTAGCAGCTTGTCGCCGTTGGATAGCCTAAACTATGGCTACACCTTC. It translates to CASSLSPLDSLNYGYTF.

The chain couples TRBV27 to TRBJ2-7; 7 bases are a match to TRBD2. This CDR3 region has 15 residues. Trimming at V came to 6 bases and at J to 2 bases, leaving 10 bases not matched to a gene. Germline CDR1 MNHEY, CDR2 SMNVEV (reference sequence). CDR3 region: CASRGMGEGPYEQYF. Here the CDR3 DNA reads TGTGCCAGCAGGGGTATGGGGGAGGGTCCCTACGAGCAGTACTTC.

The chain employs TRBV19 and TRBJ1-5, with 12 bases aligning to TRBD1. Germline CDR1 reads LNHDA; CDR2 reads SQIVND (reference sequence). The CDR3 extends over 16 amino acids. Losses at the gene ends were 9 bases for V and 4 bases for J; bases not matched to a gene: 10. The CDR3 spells CASSGTGGVGNQPQHF. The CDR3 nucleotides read TGTGCCAGCAGCGGGACAGGGGGCGTAGGGAATCAGCCCCAGCATTTT.

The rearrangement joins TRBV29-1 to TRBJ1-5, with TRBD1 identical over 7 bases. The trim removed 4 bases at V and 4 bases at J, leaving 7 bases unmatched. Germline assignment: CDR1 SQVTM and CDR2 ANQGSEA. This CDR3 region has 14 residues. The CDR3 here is CSVALGGGNQPQHF. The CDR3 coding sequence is TGCAGCGTTGCTCTAGGGGGCGGTAATCAGCCCCAGCATTTT.

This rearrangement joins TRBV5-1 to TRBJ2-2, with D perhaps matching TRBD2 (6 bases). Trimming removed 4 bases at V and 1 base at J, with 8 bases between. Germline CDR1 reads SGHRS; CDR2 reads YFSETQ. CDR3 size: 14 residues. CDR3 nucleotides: TGCGCCAGCAGCCGGGAGAGGAACACCGGGGAGCTGTTTTTT. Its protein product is CASSRERNTGELFF.

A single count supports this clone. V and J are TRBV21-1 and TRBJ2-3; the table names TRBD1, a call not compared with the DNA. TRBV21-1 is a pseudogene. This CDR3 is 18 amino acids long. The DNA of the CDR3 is TGTGCCAGCAGCAAAGGGGGGATGGACAGGGGGCAAGTAGATACGCAGTATTTT. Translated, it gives CASSKGGMDRGQVDTQYF.

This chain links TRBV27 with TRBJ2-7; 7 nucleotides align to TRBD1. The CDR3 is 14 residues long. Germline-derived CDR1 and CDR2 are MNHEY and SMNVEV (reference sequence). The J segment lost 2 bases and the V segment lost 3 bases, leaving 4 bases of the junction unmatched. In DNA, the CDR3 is TGTGCCAGCAGTTTCGACAGGGAGACCTACGAGCAGTACTTC. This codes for CASSFDRETYEQYF.

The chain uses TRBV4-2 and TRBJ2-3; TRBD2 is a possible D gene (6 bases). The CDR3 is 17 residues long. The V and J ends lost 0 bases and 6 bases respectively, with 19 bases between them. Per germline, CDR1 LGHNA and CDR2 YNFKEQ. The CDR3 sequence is CASSQDLPGVGGDTQYF. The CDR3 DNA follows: TGTGCCAGCAGCCAAGATCTTCCGGGAGTGGGCGGGGATACGCAGTATTTT.

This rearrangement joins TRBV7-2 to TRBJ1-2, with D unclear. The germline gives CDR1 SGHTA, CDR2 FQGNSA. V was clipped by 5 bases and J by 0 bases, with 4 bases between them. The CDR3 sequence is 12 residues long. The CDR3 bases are TGTGCCAGCAGCCCTGCTAACTATGGCTACACCTTC. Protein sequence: CASSPANYGYTF.

The CDR3 DNA reads TGTGCCTGGCGAGCCCCTCTAGCGGGAGGGCCTCTACATGAGCAGTTCTTC. Protein sequence: CAWRAPLAGGPLHEQFF. The chain links TRBV30 to TRBJ2-1, with TRBD2 identical over 12 bases. Unmatched junction bases numbered 16, after V lost 5 bases and J lost 8 bases. This CDR3 has 17 amino acids. Germline loops: CDR1 GTSNPN, CDR2 SVGIG (reference sequence).

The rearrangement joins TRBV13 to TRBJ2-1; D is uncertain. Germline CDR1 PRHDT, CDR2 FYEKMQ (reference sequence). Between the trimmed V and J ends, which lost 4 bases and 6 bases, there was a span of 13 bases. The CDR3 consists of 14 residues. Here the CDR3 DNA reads TGTGCCAGCAGCTCCTCTAGAAATTCCAATGAGCAGTTCTTC. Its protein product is CASSSSRNSNEQFF.

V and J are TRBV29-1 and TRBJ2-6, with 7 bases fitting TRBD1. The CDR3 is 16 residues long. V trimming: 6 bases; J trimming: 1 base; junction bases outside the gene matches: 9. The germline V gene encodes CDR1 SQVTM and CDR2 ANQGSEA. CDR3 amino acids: CSVSDDRASGANVLTF. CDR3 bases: TGCAGCGTATCAGACGACAGGGCTTCTGGGGCCAACGTCCTGACTTTC.

The CDR3 spells CASSLAGTYNEQFF. CDR3 sequence (DNA): TGTGCCAGCAGCTTAGCCGGGACCTACAATGAGCAGTTCTTC. The V and J genes are TRBV11-2 and TRBJ2-1, with D possibly TRBD2 on 5 matching bases. CDR1 is SGHAT and CDR2 is FQNNGV in the germline V gene. The CDR3 runs 14 residues. Trimming took off 1 base at V and 2 bases at J, with 6 bases between the two ends. Looking up the rest from reference TRBV11-2 and TRBJ2-1 gives the full variable domain: EAGVAQSPRYKIIEKRQSVAFWCNPISGHATLYWYQQILGQGPKLLIQFQNNGVVDDSQLPKDRFSAERLKGVDSTLKIQPAKLEDSAVYLCASSLAGTYNEQFFGPGTRLTVL.

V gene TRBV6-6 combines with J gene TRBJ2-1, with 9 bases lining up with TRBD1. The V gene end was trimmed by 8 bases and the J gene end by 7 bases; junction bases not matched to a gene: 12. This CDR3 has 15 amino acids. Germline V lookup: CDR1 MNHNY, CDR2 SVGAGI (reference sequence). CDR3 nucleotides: TGTGCCAGCCGCCCCGCTTTGGACAGGGGTAATGAGCAGTTCTTC. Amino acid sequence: CASRPALDRGNEQFF.

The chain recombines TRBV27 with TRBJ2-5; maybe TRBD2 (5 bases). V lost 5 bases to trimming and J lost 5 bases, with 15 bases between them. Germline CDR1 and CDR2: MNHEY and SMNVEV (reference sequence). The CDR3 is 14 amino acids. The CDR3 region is CASSPTGGWETQYF. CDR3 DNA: TGTGCCAGCAGTCCCACTGGAGGTTGGGAGACCCAGTACTTC.

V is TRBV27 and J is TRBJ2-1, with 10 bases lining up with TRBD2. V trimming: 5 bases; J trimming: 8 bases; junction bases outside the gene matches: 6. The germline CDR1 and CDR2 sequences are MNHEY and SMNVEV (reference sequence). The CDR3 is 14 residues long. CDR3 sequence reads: CASSGLAGVDEQFF. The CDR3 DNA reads TGTGCCAGCAGTGGGCTAGCGGGAGTGGATGAGCAGTTCTTC.